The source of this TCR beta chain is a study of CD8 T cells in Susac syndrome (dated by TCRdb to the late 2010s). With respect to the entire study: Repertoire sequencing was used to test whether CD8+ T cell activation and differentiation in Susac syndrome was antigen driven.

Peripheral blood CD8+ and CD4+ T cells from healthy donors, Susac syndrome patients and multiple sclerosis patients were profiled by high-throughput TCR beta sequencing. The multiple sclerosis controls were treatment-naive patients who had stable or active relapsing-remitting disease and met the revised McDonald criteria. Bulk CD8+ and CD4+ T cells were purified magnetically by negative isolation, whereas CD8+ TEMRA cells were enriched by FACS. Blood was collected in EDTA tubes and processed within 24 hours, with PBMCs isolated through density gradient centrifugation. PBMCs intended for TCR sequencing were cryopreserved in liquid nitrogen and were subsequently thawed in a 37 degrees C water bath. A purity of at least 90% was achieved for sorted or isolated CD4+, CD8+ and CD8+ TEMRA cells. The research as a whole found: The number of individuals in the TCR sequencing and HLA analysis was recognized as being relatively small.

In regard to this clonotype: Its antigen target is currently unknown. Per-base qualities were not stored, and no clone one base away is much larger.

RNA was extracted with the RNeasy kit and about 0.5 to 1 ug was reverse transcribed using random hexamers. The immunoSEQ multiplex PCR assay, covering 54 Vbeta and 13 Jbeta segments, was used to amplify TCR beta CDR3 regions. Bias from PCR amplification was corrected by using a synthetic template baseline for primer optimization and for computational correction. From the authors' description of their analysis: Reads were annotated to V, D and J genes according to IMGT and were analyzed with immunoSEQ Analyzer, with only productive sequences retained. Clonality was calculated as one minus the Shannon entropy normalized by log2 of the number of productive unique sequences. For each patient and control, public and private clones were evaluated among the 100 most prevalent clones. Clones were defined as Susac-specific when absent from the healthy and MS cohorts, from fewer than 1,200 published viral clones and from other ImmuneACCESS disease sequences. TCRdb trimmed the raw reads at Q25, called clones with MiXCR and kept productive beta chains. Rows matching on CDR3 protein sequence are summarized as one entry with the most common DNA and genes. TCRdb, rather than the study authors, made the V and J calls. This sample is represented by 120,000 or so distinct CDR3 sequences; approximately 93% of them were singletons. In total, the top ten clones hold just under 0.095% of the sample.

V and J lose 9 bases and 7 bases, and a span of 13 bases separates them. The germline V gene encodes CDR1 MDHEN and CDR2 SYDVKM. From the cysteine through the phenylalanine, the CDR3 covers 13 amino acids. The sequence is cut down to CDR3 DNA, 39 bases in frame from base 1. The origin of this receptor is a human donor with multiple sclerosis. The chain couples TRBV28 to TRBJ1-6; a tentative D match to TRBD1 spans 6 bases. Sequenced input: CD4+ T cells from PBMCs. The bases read TGTGCCAGTCAGGGGCTTAGAAATTCACCCCTCCACTTT. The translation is CASQGLRNSPLHF.